These 29 T cell receptor beta chains were sequenced from one sample in a study of CD8 T cells in ankylosing spondylitis. MiXCR, run by TCRdb on the 5' RACE reads, gives a single entry per CDR3 protein. The data hold 85,000 to 100,000 distinct CDR3 sequences, with just under 9% observed a single time. The material sequenced was blood, either unsorted or a sorted T cell fraction (not recorded which). All receptors come from a male donor with ankylosing spondylitis or in good health (not recorded which).

The sample holds many counts of this clonotype. This chain links TRBV9 with TRBJ2-3, with a possible D match to TRBD2 (6 bases). The germline gives CDR1 SGDLS, CDR2 YYNGEE. The CDR3 contains 14 residues. The V end was cut by 4 bases, the J end by 2 bases, with 11 bases between. Here the CDR3 reads CASSSWDFTDTQYF. For the CDR3, the DNA is TGTGCCAGCAGCTCCTGGGACTTCACAGATACGCAGTATTTT. The full variable domain, rest sourced from reference TRBV9 and TRBJ2-3, is DSGVTQTPKHLITATGQRVTLRCSPRSGDLSVYWYQQSLDQGLQFLIQYYNGEERAKGNILERFSAQQFPDLHSELNLSSLELGDSALYFCASSSWDFTDTQYFGPGTRLTVL.

This clonotype was detected ten times or more. The V gene is TRBV10-3, the J gene TRBJ2-7, with 7 positions matching TRBD1. Trimming took 3 bases from V and 3 from J; bases not matched to a gene: 8. The CDR3 loop spans 15 amino acids. Germline V gene sequence: CDR1 ENHRY, CDR2 SYGVKD. The CDR3 reads CAISDTGTVGYEQYF. The DNA of the CDR3 is TGTGCCATCAGTGATACCGGGACAGTCGGCTACGAGCAGTACTTC.

This clonotype was seen many times. The V call is TRBV28, the J call TRBJ1-4; D may be TRBD1 (6 bases). This CDR3 is built from 17 residues. Trimming shortened V by 6 bases and J by 6 bases, and 23 bases separated the two germline ends. The germline V gene encodes CDR1 MDHEN and CDR2 SYDVKM. The CDR3 region has the DNA TGTGCCAGCAGACCACATCCTACAGGGAGCGGAGATGAAAAACTGTTTTTT. Translating gives CASRPHPTGSGDEKLFF.

In its sample, this clonotype was seen many times. The genes are TRBV7-9 and TRBJ1-1, with 8 bases fitting TRBD1. The CDR3 consists of 15 residues. Germline V lookup: CDR1 SEHNR, CDR2 FQNEAQ (reference sequence). V shed 4 bases and J 1 base; nucleotides not matched to a gene: 5. Written as DNA, the CDR3 is TGTGCCAGCAGCTCCATCGGGACAGGGAACACTGAAGCTTTCTTT. Translated: CASSSIGTGNTEAFF.

This clonotype was seen many times. The genes are TRBV18 and TRBJ2-1; D ambiguous. Trimming pared 6 bases from V and 3 bases from J, leaving 15 bases between. The CDR3 sequence is 15 residues long. Looked up from germline, CDR1 is KGHSH and CDR2 is LQKENI. CDR3 loop: CASSMAQSNYNEQFF. CDR3 sequence (DNA): TGTGCCAGCTCGATGGCACAGTCCAACTACAATGAGCAGTTCTTC. The full variable domain, in which reference TRBV18 and TRBJ2-1 provide the parts outside the CDR3, is NAGVMQNPRHLVRRRGQEARLRCSPMKGHSHVYWYRQLPEEGLKFMVYLQKENIIDESGMPKERFSAEFPKEGPSILRIQQVVRGDSAAYFCASSMAQSNYNEQFFGPGTRLTVL.

This chain links TRBV11-3 with TRBJ2-3, with a tentative D call TRBD2 (6 bases). Germline V lookup: CDR1 SGHNT, CDR2 YENEEA. V lost 2 bases, J lost 6 bases, and 9 bases lay in between. This CDR3 has 13 amino acids. CDR3: CASSLTGVDTQYF. Here the CDR3 DNA reads TGTGCCAGCAGCTTAACGGGAGTGGATACGCAGTATTTT.

There are many counts of this clonotype. This rearrangement joins TRBV20-1 to TRBJ1-2, with 11 positions matching TRBD1. The germline V gene encodes CDR1 DFQATT and CDR2 SNEGSKA (reference sequence). This CDR3 contains 12 residues. Trimming cost V 3 bases and J 7 bases; bases outside gene matches: 1. The CDR3 nucleotides are TGCAGTGCTAGGGGACAGGGGGTTGGCTACACCTTC. Protein product: CSARGQGVGYTF.

The rearrangement links TRBV7-9 to TRBJ1-1, with TRBD1 matching 10 bases. Losses at the gene ends were 5 bases for V and 4 bases for J; bases not matched to a gene: 7. This CDR3 region has 15 residues. Per the germline V gene, CDR1 is SEHNR and CDR2 is FQNEAQ (reference sequence). The CDR3 protein is CASSGDRGRGTEAFF. Here the CDR3 DNA reads TGTGCCAGCAGCGGCGACAGGGGGCGAGGCACTGAAGCTTTCTTT.

This clonotype was detected only a few times. This CDR3 is CASSQDSGREKLFF. The CDR3 DNA sequence: TGTGCCAGCAGCCAAGATTCAGGAAGGGAAAAACTGTTTTTT. This chain connects TRBV14 to TRBJ1-4; no reliable D call. V was shortened by 0 bases and J by 8 bases, with 10 bases between the two germline ends. The CDR3 covers 14 residues. Germline values: CDR1 SGHDN, CDR2 FVKESK.

In this sample, this clonotype turned up many times. CDR3 residues: CASSLGGVTDTQYF. The CDR3 coding sequence is TGCGCCAGCAGCTTAGGTGGTGTCACAGATACGCAGTATTTT. The chain is built from TRBV5-1 and TRBJ2-3; no clear D gene. V was shortened by 2 bases and J by 2 bases, with 9 bases between the two germline ends. The CDR3 extends over 14 amino acids. In germline, CDR1 is SGHRS, CDR2 YFSETQ.

This clonotype was observed many times. V usage is TRBV20-1 and J usage is TRBJ2-1; D is possibly TRBD1 or TRBD2 (5 bases each). V was pared by 4 bases and J by 3 bases, with 13 bases between. Germline V lookup: CDR1 DFQATT, CDR2 SNEGSKA (reference sequence). The CDR3 covers 14 residues. The CDR3 region has the DNA TGCAGTGCTAATCACGGGACGAACTACAATGAGCAGTTCTTC. Translation gives CSANHGTNYNEQFF.

This clonotype showed up many times. V and J are TRBV29-1 and TRBJ1-2; the match to TRBD1 covers 7 bases. This CDR3 region has 13 residues. Germline assignment: CDR1 SQVTM and CDR2 ANQGSEA. Trimming took 4 bases from V and 7 from J; bases not matched to a gene: 9. The CDR3 DNA reads TGCAGCGTTGCGACAGGGACGGGAGGTGGCTACACCTTC. As protein: CSVATGTGGGYTF.

This clonotype was counted ten times or more. The rearrangement joins TRBV28 to TRBJ2-7; no definite D call. V was cut by 5 bases and J by 1 base, with 12 bases left in between. The CDR3 runs 14 residues. Germline CDR1 reads MDHEN; CDR2 reads SYDVKM. The CDR3 DNA reads as TGTGCCAGCAGTGGAGAACAGAGATCCTACGAGCAGTACTTC. It translates to CASSGEQRSYEQYF.

This clonotype was recorded many times. The V and J genes are TRBV4-2 and TRBJ1-5; D is uncertain. CDR1 is LGHNA and CDR2 is YNFKEQ in the germline V gene. Trimming cost V 4 bases and J 0 bases, with 16 bases left between them. The CDR3 contains 17 residues. CDR3 in DNA: TGTGCCAGCAGCCCTCAAGGTCCCCTGGGTAGCAATCAGCCCCAGCATTTT. This gives the protein CASSPQGPLGSNQPQHF.

This clonotype was observed at least ten times. The chain joins TRBV4-1 to TRBJ1-2, with no clear D. The CDR3 is made up of 15 amino acids. V gave up 4 bases and J gave up 4 bases, with 16 bases separating them. Germline CDR1 MGHRA, CDR2 YSYEKL. The chain's CDR3 is CASSREGSGSYGYTF. The CDR3 coding sequence is TGCGCCAGCAGCCGAGAGGGATCAGGCTCCTATGGCTACACCTTC.

This clonotype was observed at least ten times. V usage is TRBV10-3 and J usage is TRBJ2-1, with 13 bases that match TRBD2. Germline V gene data show CDR1 as ENHRY and CDR2 as SYGVKD. The CDR3 is made up of 17 amino acids. V dropped 0 bases and J dropped 5; count of bases not matched to a gene: 4. The CDR3 spells CAISESTSGGSNNEQFF. For the CDR3, the DNA is TGTGCCATCAGTGAGTCGACTAGCGGGGGGTCCAACAATGAGCAGTTCTTC.

This clonotype was counted only a few times. The V and J genes are TRBV20-1 and TRBJ2-4, with 7 nucleotides matching TRBD1. V gave up 5 bases and J gave up 0 bases; unmatched junction bases: 4. Germline V lookup: CDR1 DFQATT, CDR2 SNEGSKA (reference sequence). This CDR3 is 14 amino acids long. CDR3 region: CSARDRLAKNIQYF. CDR3 sequence (DNA): TGCAGTGCTCGGGACAGATTAGCCAAAAACATTCAGTACTTC.

This clonotype has at least ten counts. This chain uses TRBV6-5 with TRBJ2-2; D gene uncertain. The CDR3 consists of 15 residues. The V and J ends lost 2 bases and 1 base respectively, with 8 bases between them. Germline values: CDR1 MNHEY, CDR2 SVGAGI. The CDR3 coding sequence is TGTGCCAGCAGTTACGCACTTAAGAACACCGGGGAGCTGTTTTTT. Translation: CASSYALKNTGELFF.

This clonotype has ten or more counts. V is TRBV5-6 and J is TRBJ2-7, with 8 nucleotides matching TRBD1. Per germline, CDR1 SGHDT and CDR2 YYEEEE. With 0 bases clipped from V and 0 bases from J, the junction kept 5 bases outside the gene matches. The CDR3 spans 16 residues. This CDR3 reads CASSLGGQANSYEQYF. CDR3 bases: TGTGCCAGCAGCTTGGGGGGACAGGCTAACTCCTACGAGCAGTACTTC.

This clonotype was counted many times. The V and J genes are TRBV11-2 and TRBJ2-5, with TRBD2 matching over 10 bases. CDR1 is SGHAT and CDR2 is FQNNGV in the germline V gene. The V gene end was trimmed by 5 bases and the J gene end by 2 bases; junction bases not matched to a gene: 5. The CDR3 extends over 15 amino acids. The CDR3 DNA reads TGTGCCAGCAGCCACCTGACTAGCGGGCAAGAGACCCAGTACTTC. This sequence encodes CASSHLTSGQETQYF.

V and J are TRBV27 and TRBJ2-2; perhaps TRBD1 as D (6 bases). Germline V gene sequence: CDR1 MNHEY, CDR2 SMNVEV (reference sequence). The CDR3 sequence is 14 residues long. V lost 4 bases and J lost 4, with 10 bases in between. CDR3 protein: CASSYRQATGELFF. The CDR3 coding sequence is TGTGCCAGCAGTTACCGACAGGCCACCGGGGAGCTGTTTTTT.

This clonotype was detected only a few times. This chain uses TRBV11-2 with TRBJ2-7; weak D call: TRBD2 (6 bases). Deletions cut 1 base from V and 0 bases from J, with 19 bases between. Looked up from germline, CDR1 is SGHAT and CDR2 is FQNNGV. This CDR3 comprises 18 residues. Written as DNA, the CDR3 is TGTGCCAGCAGCTTAGGGTGGTTCGGGACTTCGATCTCCTACGAGCAGTACTTC. Residues: CASSLGWFGTSISYEQYF.

This clonotype was observed at least ten times. The rearrangement links TRBV5-5 to TRBJ2-7, with D perhaps matching TRBD1 (6 bases). This CDR3 contains 13 residues. Trimming pared 7 bases from V and 5 bases from J, leaving 16 bases between. Germline values: CDR1 SGHKS, CDR2 YYEKEE (reference sequence). The CDR3 loop reads CASRVSGTNEQYF. In DNA, the CDR3 is TGTGCCAGCCGCGTATCCGGGACAAACGAGCAGTACTTC.

Ten or more counts support this clonotype. The CDR3 protein is CASSSTGGNTDTQYF. Here the CDR3 DNA reads TGTGCCAGCAGCTCTACAGGGGGCAATACAGATACGCAGTATTTT. The chain has TRBV12-3 or TRBV12-4 and TRBJ2-3; 9 bases match TRBD1. CDR3 length: 15 residues. The ends lost 6 bases at V and 3 bases at J; junction bases unmatched: 7.

This clonotype was found a few times. This sequence joins TRBV5-1 and TRBJ2-1; 7 nucleotides line up with TRBD2. V gave up 6 bases and J gave up 2 bases; unmatched junction bases: 11. The germline V gene encodes CDR1 SGHRS and CDR2 YFSETQ. The CDR3 extends over 16 amino acids. CDR3 sequence reads: CASTAQAGLPYNEQFF. DNA for the CDR3: TGCGCCAGCACCGCCCAGGCGGGACTACCCTACAATGAGCAGTTCTTC.

This clonotype was counted only a few times. This rearrangement joins TRBV7-8 to TRBJ1-4, with unresolved D. Trimming pared 5 bases from V and 6 bases from J, leaving 10 bases between. CDR3 size: 13 residues. From germline, CDR1 is SGHVS and CDR2 FQNEAQ. CDR3 sequence (DNA): TGTGCCAGCAGCCCCGCCCCCGATGAAAAACTGTTTTTT. Its translation is CASSPAPDEKLFF.

This clonotype was seen ten or more times. The chain uses TRBV2 and TRBJ1-5; unclear D gene. The germline CDR1 and CDR2 sequences are SNHLY and FYNNEI. The V and J ends lost 4 bases and 5 bases respectively, with 6 bases between them. There are 12 residues in the CDR3. The CDR3 region is CASSGSYQPQHF. The CDR3 DNA reads TGTGCCAGCAGTGGCAGTTATCAGCCCCAGCATTTT.

This clonotype was seen ten or more times. V and J are TRBV6-2 or TRBV6-3 and TRBJ2-3; TRBD2 agrees at 8 bases. Trimming took 2 bases from V and 2 from J; bases not matched to a gene: 6. Looked up from germline, CDR1 is MNHEY and CDR2 is SVGEGT. This CDR3 is built from 16 residues. The CDR3 bases are TGTGCCAGCAGTTACCAGACTAGCGAGATCACAGATACGCAGTATTTT. Protein: CASSYQTSEITDTQYF.

About this clonotype: A much larger clone lies a single base off, so this may be a read error. The rearrangement links TRBV7-2 to TRBJ2-3, with D perhaps matching TRBD2 (5 bases). CDR3 length equals 14 residues. Trimming shortened V by 5 bases and J by 10 bases, and 19 bases separated the two germline ends. CDR1 and CDR2 from the germline V gene are SGHTA and FQGNSA. CDR3 residues: CASSLPVRGDAQYF. The CDR3 nucleotides are TGTGCCAGCAGCCTGCCGGTACGGGGTGATGCGCAGTATTTT.